A single sample gave rise to the 16 T cell receptor beta chains below, sequenced in a study of T cell repertoires in cytomegalovirus infection. Each CDR3 protein gets one entry after TCRdb re-called the reads with MiXCR. Of roughly 630,000 distinct CDR3 sequences listed, approximately 25% are singletons. The sample taken for sequencing was CD8+ T cells from PBMCs. These receptors were taken from a human donor in good health (CMV status not recorded). Some clones in this sample may be carry-over from other donors' samples.

The genes are TRBV5-3 and TRBJ2-7; D is possibly TRBD1 (5 bases). TRBV5-3 is assigned to the ORF class and has an uncertain function. The CDR3 totals 14 residues. Deletions cut 8 bases from V and 3 bases from J, with 18 bases between. Here the CDR3 DNA reads TGTGCCAGCAGCCCCGGACACACAAACTACGAGCAGTACTTC. Its translation is CASSPGHTNYEQYF.

This clonotype was recorded many times. The gene calls are TRBV7-2 and TRBJ2-2; D is perhaps TRBD1 (5 bases). This CDR3 spans 16 amino acids. The germline gives CDR1 SGHTA, CDR2 FQGNSA. V lost 1 base and J 7 bases, leaving 16 bases between the germline ends. CDR3 protein: CASSLGDRLFHGELFF. The CDR3 nucleotides read TGTGCCAGCAGCTTAGGAGACAGATTGTTTCACGGGGAGCTGTTTTTT.

In this sample, this clonotype turned up a few times. The chain has TRBV5-1 and TRBJ2-2, with 7 bases matching TRBD1. Per germline, CDR1 SGHRS and CDR2 YFSETQ. V shed 7 bases, J shed 7 bases, and the junction held 10 bases outside the gene matches. This CDR3 comprises 14 residues. CDR3 protein: CASETRGRSGELFF. The DNA for the CDR3 is TGCGCCAGCGAGACGAGGGGGCGGAGCGGGGAGCTGTTTTTT.

In this sample, this clonotype turned up many times. V usage is TRBV7-2 and J usage is TRBJ1-1, with D unclear. Trimming pared 1 base from V and 1 base from J, leaving 4 bases between. CDR1 SGHTA and CDR2 FQGNSA come from the germline V gene. This CDR3 has 13 residues. CDR3 nucleotides: TGTGCCAGCAGCTTAGTTGAGAACACTGAAGCTTTCTTT. Its protein is CASSLVENTEAFF.

This clonotype was counted ten times or more. The J gene is TRBJ2-1, the V gene TRBV11-2; 9 nucleotides line up with TRBD2. CDR1 SGHAT and CDR2 FQNNGV come from the germline V gene. This CDR3 is 16 amino acids long. Unmatched junction bases numbered 4, after V lost 0 bases and J lost 4 bases. CDR3 DNA: TGTGCCAGCAGCTTAGATGACGCGGGGGGGTACAATGAGCAGTTCTTC. Its translation: CASSLDDAGGYNEQFF.

The rearrangement joins TRBV29-1 to TRBJ2-6, with D perhaps TRBD1 (5 bases). Germline lookup yields CDR1 SQVTM and CDR2 ANQGSEA. The CDR3 is made up of 15 amino acids. V was clipped by 7 bases and J by 0 bases, with 13 bases between them. The CDR3 DNA is TGCAGCGGCGTTGACAGCAGCTCTGGGGCCAACGTCCTGACTTTC. This sequence encodes CSGVDSSSGANVLTF.

The sample holds many counts of this clonotype. This chain joins TRBV7-8 and TRBJ2-5; 12 bases are shared with TRBD1. The CDR3 runs 15 residues. Germline V gives CDR1 SGHVS, CDR2 FQNEAQ. After removal of 5 bases from V and 5 bases from J, the junction contained 6 bases not matched to a gene. The CDR3 spells CASSTGTGGAETQYF. CDR3 nucleotide sequence: TGTGCCAGCAGCACCGGGACAGGGGGCGCGGAGACCCAGTACTTC.

This clonotype was counted once. This chain connects TRBV5-6 to TRBJ1-2; D is possibly TRBD1 (5 bases). CDR1 and CDR2 (germline): SGHDT, YYEEEE. This CDR3 contains 18 residues. Trimming took off 9 bases at V and 8 bases at J, with 35 bases between the two ends. The CDR3 nucleotides are TGTGCCAACAGGCGGCGTCGCAGTGGTCGTGGCCCACTTGGAGGCTACACCTTC. This translates into CANRRRRSGRGPLGGYTF.

The sample holds a few counts of this clonotype. The J gene is TRBJ2-3, the V gene TRBV5-1, with 9 nucleotides matching TRBD1. V shed 8 bases and J 4 bases; nucleotides not matched to a gene: 2. Germline CDR1 and CDR2: SGHRS and YFSETQ. The CDR3 consists of 12 residues. DNA for the CDR3: TGCGCCAGTAGGACAGGGGCAGATACGCAGTATTTT. Translated, it gives CASRTGADTQYF.

V usage is TRBV7-6 and J usage is TRBJ2-7, with D possibly being TRBD1 (6 bases). The CDR3 is made up of 15 amino acids. Germline V gives CDR1 SGHVS, CDR2 FNYEAQ. Trimming left V 1 base short and J 1 base short, with 11 bases between. The CDR3 loop is CASSLDKTGSYEQYF. The CDR3 DNA sequence: TGTGCCAGCAGCTTAGACAAGACAGGATCCTACGAGCAGTACTTC.

The genes are TRBV5-1 and TRBJ2-1; TRBD1 might be the D (5 bases). The CDR3 totals 13 residues. V lost 6 bases to trimming and J lost 6 bases, with 13 bases between them. The germline CDR1 and CDR2 sequences are SGHRS and YFSETQ. The CDR3 DNA reads TGCGCCAGCATAGGAGACAGACCCAATGAGCAGTTCTTC. Encoded protein: CASIGDRPNEQFF. The full variable domain, completed using reference TRBV5-1 and TRBJ2-1, is KAGVTQTPRYLIKTRGQQVTLSCSPISGHRSVSWYQQTPGQGLQFLFEYFSETQRNKGNFPGRFSGRQFSNSRSEMNVSTLELGDSALYLCASIGDRPNEQFFGPGTRLTVL.

This clonotype occurred a few times. The J gene is TRBJ1-1, the V gene TRBV5-4; 9 nucleotides line up with TRBD1. V was pared by 0 bases and J by 4 bases, with 10 bases of the junction left unmatched. Looked up from germline, CDR1 is SGHNT and CDR2 is YYREEE (reference sequence). This CDR3 is 17 amino acids long. The CDR3 loop is CASSLGTGVDIGTEAFF. CDR3 nucleotides: TGTGCCAGCAGCTTGGGGACAGGGGTGGATATAGGCACTGAAGCTTTCTTT.

This clonotype came up a few times. CDR3 amino acids: CAISELGTSRLNTGELFF. The CDR3 DNA reads TGTGCCATCAGTGAACTGGGGACTAGCAGACTCAACACCGGGGAGCTGTTTTTT. The chain carries TRBV10-3 and TRBJ2-2, with TRBD2 matching over 9 bases. Germline V gene lookup returns CDR1 ENHRY and CDR2 SYGVKD. V lost 3 bases, J lost 2 bases, and 10 bases stayed unmatched. CDR3 size: 18 residues.

This clonotype was seen repeatedly, ten times or more. The chain couples TRBV7-2 to TRBJ2-3; 7 nucleotides agree with TRBD2. Germline CDR1 is SGHTA and CDR2 is FQGNSA. The CDR3 runs to 15 residues. V dropped 5 bases and J dropped 2; count of bases not matched to a gene: 7. In nucleotides, the CDR3 is TGTGCCAGCAGCAGCGCGGGGGACTCCACAGATACGCAGTATTTT. The encoded protein is CASSSAGDSTDTQYF.

V is TRBV27 and J is TRBJ2-2; 16 positions match TRBD2. The CDR3 loop spans 16 amino acids. Germline CDR1 reads MNHEY; CDR2 reads SMNVEV (reference sequence). Germline trimming cut 5 bases from V and 7 bases from J; bases unmatched to any gene: 4. The CDR3: CASSVGLAGGFGELFF. The DNA of the CDR3 is TGTGCCAGCAGTGTGGGACTAGCGGGGGGGTTCGGGGAGCTGTTTTTT.

This clonotype was observed many times. The chain has TRBV7-2 and TRBJ2-5, with 11 bases aligning to TRBD1. Germline CDR1 and CDR2: SGHTA and FQGNSA. The V gene end was trimmed by 3 bases and the J gene end by 4 bases; junction bases not matched to a gene: 7. The CDR3 is 16 amino acids. Here the CDR3 DNA reads TGTGCCAGCAGCTTCGGGACAGGGGGGTGGGTAGAGACCCAGTACTTC. This translates into CASSFGTGGWVETQYF.